A single sample is the source of the 27 T cell receptor beta chains below, sequenced in a study of prognosis after radiotherapy for stage I lung cancer (dated by TCRdb to the early 2020s). For sequencing, an Illumina HiSeq 3000 was employed. Two rounds of multiplex PCR were performed to amplify the TCR beta CDR3 region from genomic DNA. The first PCR round used primers specific to each TRBV and TRBJ gene, and the primer sequences were filed in Chinese patent CN105087789A. TCRdb handled the public reads itself, with Q25 trimming in fastp and clone calling in MiXCR, and kept productive beta chains. Here each entry gathers all rows of one CDR3 protein and keeps the most common genes and DNA. This sample holds about 59,000 distinct CDR3 sequences; roughly 29% were observed only once. 6.5% to 8.5% of the sample goes to the ten largest clones. This specimen consisted of PBMCs, obtained before or after stereotactic body radiation therapy (not recorded which). The receptors derive from a donor aged 50 or older with non-small cell lung cancer.

This clonotype was detected ten times or more. The chain is built from TRBV7-6 and TRBJ2-1; the match to TRBD1 covers 7 bases. The V segment lost 4 bases and the J segment 7 bases; nucleotides outside the gene matches: 4. Germline loops: CDR1 SGHVS, CDR2 FNYEAQ. The length of the CDR3 is 13 residues. CDR3 coding DNA: TGTGCCAGCAGCTCCACAGGGGCAAATGAGCAGTTCTTC. Its translation: CASSSTGANEQFF.

V usage is TRBV6-1 and J usage is TRBJ1-5; D uncertain. Germline V gene data show CDR1 as MNHNS and CDR2 as SASEGT. The CDR3 runs to 11 residues. The ends were cut back, 5 bases at V and 9 bases at J, with 8 bases in the middle. The CDR3 region is CASSKLTPQHF. The CDR3 DNA sequence: TGTGCCAGCAGTAAATTAACGCCCCAGCATTTT.

As for this clonotype: A read error is likely here: a far larger clone is one base away. The chain joins TRBV6-4 to TRBJ1-2, with 10 bases fitting TRBD1. Germline CDR1 MRHNA, CDR2 SNTAGT. There are 15 residues in the CDR3. The junction had 7 bases not matched to a gene; V was cut back by 6 bases and J by 3 bases. CDR3 region: CASSRDRGRYYGYTF. CDR3 in DNA: TGTGCCAGCAGCAGAGACAGGGGGCGCTACTATGGCTACACCTTC.

About this clonotype itself: It may be a read error: a sequence one base away is much more abundant. The chain recombines TRBV18 with TRBJ1-2; 7 positions match TRBD1. CDR1 is KGHSH and CDR2 is LQKENI in the germline V gene. The CDR3 is made up of 15 amino acids. CDR3 nucleotides: TGTGCCAGCTCACAGAGACAGGGTGGAAGCTATGACTACACCTTC. This codes for CASSQRQGGSYDYTF. Looking up the rest from reference TRBV18 and TRBJ1-2 gives the full variable domain: NAGVMQNPRHLVRRRGQEARLRCSPMKGHSHVYWYRQLPEEGLKFMVYLQKENIIDESGMPKERFSAEFPKEGPSILRIQQVVRGDSAAYFCASSQRQGGSYDYTFGSGTRLTVV.

Of note for this clonotype: A much larger clone is a single base away; this may be a read error. This chain uses TRBV6-4 with TRBJ1-4; D gene unclear. With 6 bases removed from V and 6 bases from J, the gap between germline ends came to 14 bases. There are 14 residues in the CDR3. The germline V gene has CDR1 MRHNA and CDR2 SNTAGT. This CDR3 reads CASRPGLSDEKLFF. CDR3 sequence (DNA): TGTGCCAGCAGGCCGGGTTTGTCTGATGAAAAACTGTTTTTT.

This clonotype was detected many times. This chain connects TRBV14 to TRBJ2-3; perhaps TRBD2 as D (6 bases). Trimming took 3 bases from V and 6 from J, leaving 28 bases between them. The CDR3 length is 19 residues. CDR1 and CDR2 from the germline V gene are SGHDN and FVKESK. The CDR3 coding sequence is TGTGCCAGCAGCCACAGGACTTTTAAGGGCGGGGCCCCGGGGGATACGCAGTATTTT. Its protein is CASSHRTFKGGAPGDTQYF.

Ten or more counts support this clonotype. The chain links TRBV30 to TRBJ2-3; D gene uncertain. The CDR3 sequence is 13 residues long. Germline loops: CDR1 GTSNPN, CDR2 SVGIG (reference sequence). V lost 1 base and J lost 4, with 9 bases in between. DNA for the CDR3: TGTGCCTGGAGTGCATCGATCGCAGATACGCAGTATTTT. Its translation: CAWSASIADTQYF.

The sample holds many counts of this clonotype. This sequence joins TRBV18 and TRBJ2-2; D possibly corresponds to TRBD2 (5 bases). The CDR3 covers 15 residues. The germline V and J ends were trimmed by 2 bases and 2 bases, with 9 bases remaining between them. Germline CDR1 reads KGHSH; CDR2 reads LQKENI. CDR3 amino acids: CASSPTGSNTGELFF. Here the CDR3 DNA reads TGTGCCAGCTCACCAACGGGATCAAACACCGGGGAGCTGTTTTTT.

There are many counts of this clonotype. V usage is TRBV20-1 and J usage is TRBJ2-2; TRBD1 matches 8 bases. CDR1 and CDR2 from the germline V gene are DFQATT and SNEGSKA (reference sequence). The CDR3 length is 14 residues. The junction had 5 bases not matched to a gene; V was cut back by 1 base and J by 7 bases. CDR3 loop: CSARATGENGELFF. The CDR3 nucleotides are TGCAGTGCTAGAGCGACAGGGGAAAACGGGGAGCTGTTTTTT.

This clonotype was picked up many times. The rearrangement links TRBV6-1 to TRBJ1-2; D remains unclear. This CDR3 is built from 13 residues. Trimming shortened V by 7 bases and J by 2 bases, and 11 bases separated the two germline ends. Germline V lookup: CDR1 MNHNS, CDR2 SASEGT. For the CDR3, the DNA is TGTGCCAGCAATATAGACAACAACTATGGCTACACCTTC. The encoded protein is CASNIDNNYGYTF.

On this clonotype: A read error may be the cause here, since a much bigger clone is one base away. The chain couples TRBV9 to TRBJ2-3; 7 nucleotides match TRBD2. The CDR3 has 16 amino acids. Looked up from germline, CDR1 is SGDLS and CDR2 is YYNGEE. CDR3 region: CASRVAGRGLPDTQYF. In nucleotides, the CDR3 is TGTGCCAGCAGAGTAGCGGGTCGTGGTCTCCCAGATACGCAGTATTTT.

This clonotype was counted at least ten times. J is TRBJ1-2 and V is TRBV12-5, with 8 nucleotides matching TRBD1. The V gene's germline CDR1 is LGHNT and CDR2 FRNRAP. There are 12 residues in the CDR3. V lost 3 bases to trimming and J lost 7 bases; unmatched junction nucleotides: 1. The CDR3 loop is CASGLDRGGYTF. CDR3 in DNA: TGTGCTAGTGGTTTAGACAGGGGTGGCTACACCTTC.

Details on this clonotype: A much larger clonotype is one base distant, so this may be a read error. The conserved phenylalanine or tryptophan is not found at the CDR3 terminus, so this likely reflects a read error. The J gene is TRBJ1-1, the V gene TRBV20-1; D gene uncertain. The V end was cut by 1 base, the J end by 7 bases, with 4 bases between. The CDR3 length is 10 residues. Looked up from germline, CDR1 is DFQATT and CDR2 is SNEGSKA (reference sequence). Here the CDR3 reads CSARVREAFL. Here the CDR3 DNA reads TGCAGTGCTAGAGTACGTGAAGCTTTCCTT.

This clonotype was seen repeatedly, ten times or more. The CDR3 coding sequence is TGTGCCAGCAGCTTAGGACCGAACACCGGGGAGCTGTTTTTT. Its protein product is CASSLGPNTGELFF. This sequence joins TRBV11-1 and TRBJ2-2; no firm D call. The CDR3 consists of 14 residues. Trimming shortened V by 1 base and J by 0 bases, and 3 bases separated the two germline ends. Looked up from germline, CDR1 is SGHAT and CDR2 is FQDESV (reference sequence).

This clonotype was found many times. V and J are TRBV28 and TRBJ1-5; 9 nucleotides agree with TRBD1. The V gene end was trimmed by 6 bases and the J gene end by 6 bases; junction bases not matched to a gene: 9. This CDR3 region has 15 residues. Germline V gives CDR1 MDHEN, CDR2 SYDVKM. CDR3 in DNA: TGTGCCAGCAGCTCACAGGGGGCTCAGAGTCAGCCCCAGCATTTT. Translating gives CASSSQGAQSQPQHF.

Comments on this clonotype: A far larger clone differs by one base, so this is likely a read error. The chain employs TRBV6-2 or TRBV6-3 and TRBJ2-5; 9 bases map to TRBD1. Germline V gene sequence: CDR1 MNHEY, CDR2 SVGEGT. CDR3 length equals 15 residues. Trimming cost V 5 bases and J 7 bases; bases outside gene matches: 11. The CDR3 DNA is TGTGCCAGCAGTGTCGACAGGGGGGGGGTTTGGACCCAGTACTTC. This encodes CASSVDRGGVWTQYF.

Note on this clonotype: A far larger clone is just one base off, so this is likely a read error. This chain connects TRBV7-3 to TRBJ2-3, with a possible D match to TRBD1 (6 bases). The CDR3 is 14 amino acids. The V end was cut by 9 bases, the J end by 5 bases, with 18 bases between. The germline V gene encodes CDR1 SGHTA and CDR2 FQGTGA. Written as DNA, the CDR3 is TGTGCCAGTAATAGCGTGGGGGCTATAGATACGCAGTATTTT. Translation: CASNSVGAIDTQYF. Full variable domain (remainder filled in from reference TRBV7-3 and TRBJ2-3): GAGVSQTPSNKVTEKGKYVELRCDPISGHTALYWYRQSLGQGPEFLIYFQGTGAADDSGLPNDRFFAVRPEGSVSTLKIQRTERGDSAVYLCASNSVGAIDTQYFGPGTRLTVL.

This clonotype was seen at least ten times. V and J are TRBV19 and TRBJ1-2; 8 bases align to TRBD1. J was trimmed by 8 bases and V by 3 bases; bases with no gene match: 11. Germline-derived CDR1 and CDR2 are LNHDA and SQIVND (reference sequence). The CDR3 consists of 15 residues. Here the CDR3 DNA reads TGTGCCAGTAGTATCGGGACAGGAGGTACGGGAGGCTACACCTTC. Residues: CASSIGTGGTGGYTF.

In this sample, this clonotype turned up many times. The chain links TRBV4-3 to TRBJ1-6, with D hard to call. This CDR3 spans 12 amino acids. The ends were cut back, 1 base at V and 10 bases at J, with 5 bases in the middle. CDR1 is LGHNA and CDR2 is YSLEER in the germline V gene. For the CDR3, the DNA is TGCGCCAGCAGCCAAGGTACCTCACCCCTCCACTTT. It specifies CASSQGTSPLHF.

This clonotype was found many times. V usage is TRBV6-1 and J usage is TRBJ1-2; D possibly corresponds to TRBD1 (5 bases). With 3 bases removed from V and 8 bases from J, the gap between germline ends came to 10 bases. The CDR3 runs to 12 residues. Germline V lookup: CDR1 MNHNS, CDR2 SASEGT. Written as DNA, the CDR3 is TGTGCCAGCAGTGAGCCGGGGCGAGGCTACACCTTC. The encoded protein is CASSEPGRGYTF.

There are many counts of this clonotype. The rearrangement uses TRBV5-5 and TRBJ2-7, with D tentatively TRBD1 (6 bases). Trimming cost V 1 base and J 2 bases, with 10 bases left between them. This CDR3 spans 14 amino acids. Germline values: CDR1 SGHKS, CDR2 YYEKEE (reference sequence). The CDR3: CASSLTGKTYEQYF. Here the CDR3 DNA reads TGTGCCAGCAGCTTGACAGGGAAGACCTACGAGCAGTACTTC.

This clonotype showed up many times. The chain has TRBV15 and TRBJ1-2, with D unresolved. The V gene lost 4 bases and the J gene lost 2 bases, with 8 bases spanning the gap. From germline, CDR1 is LNHNV and CDR2 YYDKDF (reference sequence). The CDR3 is 13 amino acids. This CDR3 reads CATSKDQNYGYTF. DNA for the CDR3: TGTGCCACCAGCAAGGACCAAAACTATGGCTACACCTTC.

There are many counts of this clonotype. The chain employs TRBV19 and TRBJ2-5; TRBD2 might be the D (5 bases). CDR1 is LNHDA, CDR2 SQIVND, per germline (reference sequence). CDR3 length: 13 amino acids. The ends were cut back, 3 bases at V and 3 bases at J, with 8 bases in the middle. CDR3 residues: CASSMRAEETQYF. CDR3 bases: TGTGCCAGTAGTATGAGGGCGGAAGAGACCCAGTACTTC.

In this sample, this clonotype turned up many times. V gene TRBV19 combines with J gene TRBJ2-3, with 11 positions matching TRBD2. V dropped 5 bases and J dropped 7; count of bases not matched to a gene: 11. The CDR3 loop spans 16 amino acids. The germline V gene encodes CDR1 LNHDA and CDR2 SQIVND (reference sequence). CDR3 protein: CASSYLSGGAPHTQYF. The CDR3 nucleotides read TGTGCCAGTAGTTACCTTAGCGGGGGGGCCCCGCATACGCAGTATTTT.

This clonotype was counted at least ten times. The V gene is TRBV30, the J gene TRBJ2-3; D gene unclear. Germline values: CDR1 GTSNPN, CDR2 SVGIG (reference sequence). This CDR3 has 13 amino acids. The V and J ends lost 0 bases and 11 bases respectively, with 15 bases between them. The chain's CDR3 is CAWSVRSGLMQYF. The CDR3 DNA reads as TGTGCCTGGAGTGTAAGGTCCGGGCTGATGCAGTATTTT.

This clonotype was recorded at least ten times. The rearrangement joins TRBV20-1 to TRBJ1-4; unclear D gene. The CDR3 is made up of 14 amino acids. Looked up from germline, CDR1 is DFQATT and CDR2 is SNEGSKA (reference sequence). Between the trimmed V and J ends, which lost 3 bases and 6 bases, there was a span of 14 bases. The DNA of the CDR3 is TGCAGTGCTAGCGACCGATCGCTTTATGAAAAACTGTTTTTT. This gives the protein CSASDRSLYEKLFF.

This clonotype showed up many times. The chain has TRBV29-1 and TRBJ2-7, with TRBD1 identical over 9 bases. Per the germline V gene, CDR1 is SQVTM and CDR2 is ANQGSEA. The J segment lost 3 bases and the V segment lost 6 bases, leaving 9 bases of the junction unmatched. The CDR3 loop spans 14 amino acids. In DNA, the CDR3 is TGCAGCGTGGCCATCCGGGACAGGGTCTACGAGCAGTACTTC. This sequence encodes CSVAIRDRVYEQYF.